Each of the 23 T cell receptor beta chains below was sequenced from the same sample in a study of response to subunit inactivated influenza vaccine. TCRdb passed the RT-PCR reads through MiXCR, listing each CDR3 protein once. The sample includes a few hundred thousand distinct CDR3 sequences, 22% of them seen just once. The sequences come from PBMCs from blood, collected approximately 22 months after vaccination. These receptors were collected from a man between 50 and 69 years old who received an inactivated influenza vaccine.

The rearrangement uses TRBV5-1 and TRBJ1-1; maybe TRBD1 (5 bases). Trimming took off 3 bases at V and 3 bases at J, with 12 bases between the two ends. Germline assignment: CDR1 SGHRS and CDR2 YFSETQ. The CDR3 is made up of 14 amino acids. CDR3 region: CASSWDGGDTEAFF. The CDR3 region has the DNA TGCGCCAGCAGCTGGGACGGGGGTGACACTGAAGCTTTCTTT.

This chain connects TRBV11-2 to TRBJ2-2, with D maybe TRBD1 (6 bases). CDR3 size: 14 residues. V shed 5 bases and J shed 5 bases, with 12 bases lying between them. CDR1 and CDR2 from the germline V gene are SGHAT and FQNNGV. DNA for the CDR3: TGTGCCAGCAGCCCGGGACAATCAACCGGGGAGCTGTTTTTT. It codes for CASSPGQSTGELFF.

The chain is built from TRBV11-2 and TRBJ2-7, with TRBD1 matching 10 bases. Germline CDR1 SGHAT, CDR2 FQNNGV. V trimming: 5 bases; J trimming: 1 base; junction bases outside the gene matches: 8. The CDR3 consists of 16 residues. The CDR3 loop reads CASSEPGQGSSYEQYF. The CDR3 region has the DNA TGTGCCAGCAGCGAACCGGGACAGGGGTCTTCCTACGAGCAGTACTTC.

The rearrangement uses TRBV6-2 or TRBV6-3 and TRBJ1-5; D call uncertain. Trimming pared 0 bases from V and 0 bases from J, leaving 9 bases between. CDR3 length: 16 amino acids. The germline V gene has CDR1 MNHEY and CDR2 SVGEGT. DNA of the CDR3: TGTGCCAGCAGTTACTCGGTCGGGGATAGCAATCAGCCCCAGCATTTT. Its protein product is CASSYSVGDSNQPQHF.

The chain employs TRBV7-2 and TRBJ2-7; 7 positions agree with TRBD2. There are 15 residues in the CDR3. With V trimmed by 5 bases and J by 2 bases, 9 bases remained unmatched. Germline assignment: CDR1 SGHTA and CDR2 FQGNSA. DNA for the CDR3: TGTGCCAGCAGCGACACTCCGGGAGGCCCCTACGAGCAGTACTTC. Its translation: CASSDTPGGPYEQYF.

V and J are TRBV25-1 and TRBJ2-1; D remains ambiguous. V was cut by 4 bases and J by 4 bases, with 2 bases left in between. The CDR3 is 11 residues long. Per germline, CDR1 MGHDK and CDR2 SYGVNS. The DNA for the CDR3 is TGTGCCAGCAGTGCGTACAATGAGCAGTTCTTC. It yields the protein CASSAYNEQFF.

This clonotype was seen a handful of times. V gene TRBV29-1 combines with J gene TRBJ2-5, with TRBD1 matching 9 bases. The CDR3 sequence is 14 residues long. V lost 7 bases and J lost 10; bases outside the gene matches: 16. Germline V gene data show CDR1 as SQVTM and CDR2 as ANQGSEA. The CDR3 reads CSASSQGAKGGQYF. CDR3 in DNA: TGCAGCGCCTCGTCACAGGGGGCCAAGGGGGGCCAGTACTTC.

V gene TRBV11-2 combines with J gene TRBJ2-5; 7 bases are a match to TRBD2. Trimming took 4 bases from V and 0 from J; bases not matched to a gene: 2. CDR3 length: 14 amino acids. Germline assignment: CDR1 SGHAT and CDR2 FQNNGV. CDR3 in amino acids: CASSWREYQETQYF. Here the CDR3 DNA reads TGTGCCAGCAGCTGGCGGGAGTACCAAGAGACCCAGTACTTC.

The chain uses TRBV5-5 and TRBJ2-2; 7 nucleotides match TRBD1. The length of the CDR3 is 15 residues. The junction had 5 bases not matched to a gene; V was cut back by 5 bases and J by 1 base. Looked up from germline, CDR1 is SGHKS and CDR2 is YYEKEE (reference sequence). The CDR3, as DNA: TGTGCCAGCAGACCGAGACAGGGGAACACCGGGGAGCTGTTTTTT. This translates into CASRPRQGNTGELFF.

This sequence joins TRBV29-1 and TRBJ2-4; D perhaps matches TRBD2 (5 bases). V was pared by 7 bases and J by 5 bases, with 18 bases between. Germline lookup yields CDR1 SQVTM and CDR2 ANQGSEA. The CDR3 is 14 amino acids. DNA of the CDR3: TGCAGCGGCGCTGAGGATCCCGGGGAAAACATTCAGTACTTC. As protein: CSGAEDPGENIQYF.

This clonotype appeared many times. The CDR3 loop is CASSLRSPILWADTQYF. The CDR3 DNA reads as TGTGCCAGCAGCCTCAGGTCCCCCATTTTGTGGGCAGATACGCAGTATTTT. The J gene is TRBJ2-3, the V gene TRBV7-2; no reliable D call. V lost 5 bases and J 4 bases, leaving 22 bases between the germline ends. From germline, CDR1 is SGHTA and CDR2 FQGNSA. This CDR3 region has 17 residues.

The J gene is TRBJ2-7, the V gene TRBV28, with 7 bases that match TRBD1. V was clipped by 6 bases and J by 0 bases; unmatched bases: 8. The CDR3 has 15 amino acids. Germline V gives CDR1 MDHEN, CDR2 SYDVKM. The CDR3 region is CASSQGGPLSYEQYF. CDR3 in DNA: TGTGCCAGCAGCCAAGGGGGCCCTCTCTCCTACGAGCAGTACTTC.

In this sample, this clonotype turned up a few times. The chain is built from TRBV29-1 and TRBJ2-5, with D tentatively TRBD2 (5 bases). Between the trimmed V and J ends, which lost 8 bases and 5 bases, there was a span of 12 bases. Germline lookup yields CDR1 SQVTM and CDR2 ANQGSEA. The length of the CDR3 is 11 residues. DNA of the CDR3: TGCAGCTCTAAGCCGGGGGAGACCCAGTACTTC. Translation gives CSSKPGETQYF. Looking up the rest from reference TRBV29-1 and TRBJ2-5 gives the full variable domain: SAVISQKPSRDICQRGTSLTIQCQVDSQVTMMFWYRQQPGQSLTLIATANQGSEATYESGFVIDKFPISRPNLTFSTLTVSNMSPEDSSIYLCSSKPGETQYFGPGTRLLVL.

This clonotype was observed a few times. CDR3 nucleotide sequence: TGTGCCAGCAGCTTGGGGCAGTGGGGGGCGCCGGGTAACACTGAAGCTTTCTTT. This sequence encodes CASSLGQWGAPGNTEAFF. The chain uses TRBV5-4 and TRBJ1-1, with D maybe TRBD1 (6 bases). Germline V gene sequence: CDR1 SGHNT, CDR2 YYREEE (reference sequence). There are 18 residues in the CDR3. The V end lost 0 bases, the J end lost 2 bases, and 20 bases lay between the germline ends.

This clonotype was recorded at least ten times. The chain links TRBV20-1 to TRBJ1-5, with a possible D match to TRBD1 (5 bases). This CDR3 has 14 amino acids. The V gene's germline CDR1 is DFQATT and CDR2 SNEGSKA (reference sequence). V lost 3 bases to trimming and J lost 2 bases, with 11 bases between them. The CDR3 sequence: CSASLGGGNQPQHF. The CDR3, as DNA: TGCAGTGCTAGCCTCGGGGGAGGCAATCAGCCCCAGCATTTT.

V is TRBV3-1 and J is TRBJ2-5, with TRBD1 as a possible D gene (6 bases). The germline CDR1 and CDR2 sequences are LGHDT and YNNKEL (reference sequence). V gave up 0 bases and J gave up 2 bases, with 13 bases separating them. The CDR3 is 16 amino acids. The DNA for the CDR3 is TGTGCCAGCAGCCAAGAATTGGGGGCCATACAAGAGACCCAGTACTTC. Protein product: CASSQELGAIQETQYF.

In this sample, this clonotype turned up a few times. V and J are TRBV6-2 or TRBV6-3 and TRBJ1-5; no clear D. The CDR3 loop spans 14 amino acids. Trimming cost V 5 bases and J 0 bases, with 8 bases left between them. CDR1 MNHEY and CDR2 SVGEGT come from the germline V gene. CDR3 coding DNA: TGTGCCAGCAGTCCGATTGGTAGCAATCAGCCCCAGCATTTT. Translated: CASSPIGSNQPQHF.

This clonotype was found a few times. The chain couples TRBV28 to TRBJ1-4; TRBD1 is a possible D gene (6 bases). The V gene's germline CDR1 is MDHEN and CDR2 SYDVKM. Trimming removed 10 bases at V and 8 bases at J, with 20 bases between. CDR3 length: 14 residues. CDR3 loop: CATKRGQQREKLFF. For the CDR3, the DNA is TGTGCCACCAAACGAGGACAGCAAAGGGAAAAACTGTTTTTT.

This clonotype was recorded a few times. CDR3 in DNA: TGTGCCAGCAGGTCGACAGGGAGAGGGGCCACCATATATTTT. Translated, it gives CASRSTGRGATIYF. The chain links TRBV25-1 to TRBJ1-3; 7 bases match TRBD1. This CDR3 has 14 residues. V trimming: 6 bases; J trimming: 9 bases; junction bases outside the gene matches: 11. Per the germline V gene, CDR1 is MGHDK and CDR2 is SYGVNS. Based on the CDR3 plus reference TRBV25-1 and TRBJ1-3, the full variable domain is EADIYQTPRYLVIGTGKKITLECSQTMGHDKMYWYQQDPGMELHLIHYSYGVNSTEKGDLSSESTVSRIRTEHFPLTLESARPSHTSQYLCASRSTGRGATIYFGEGSWLTVV.

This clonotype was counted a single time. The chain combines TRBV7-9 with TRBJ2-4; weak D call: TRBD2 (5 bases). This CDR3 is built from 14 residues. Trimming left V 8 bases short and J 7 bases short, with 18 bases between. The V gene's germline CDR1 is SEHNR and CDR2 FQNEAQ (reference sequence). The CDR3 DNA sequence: TGTGCCAGCGGTAGTCCGGGGATCGGGAACATTCAGTACTTC. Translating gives CASGSPGIGNIQYF.

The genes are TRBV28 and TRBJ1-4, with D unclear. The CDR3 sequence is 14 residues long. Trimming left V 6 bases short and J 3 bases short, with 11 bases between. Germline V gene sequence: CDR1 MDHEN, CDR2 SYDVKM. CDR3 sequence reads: CASRRRAANEKLFF. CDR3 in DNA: TGTGCCAGCAGAAGACGCGCGGCTAATGAAAAACTGTTTTTT.

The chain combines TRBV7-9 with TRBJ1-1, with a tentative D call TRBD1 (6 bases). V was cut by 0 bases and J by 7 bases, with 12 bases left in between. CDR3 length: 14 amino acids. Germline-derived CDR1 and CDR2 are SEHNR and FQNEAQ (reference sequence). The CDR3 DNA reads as TGTGCCAGCAGCTTAGCCGGGGGGCAGAATGAAGCTTTCTTT. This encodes CASSLAGGQNEAFF.

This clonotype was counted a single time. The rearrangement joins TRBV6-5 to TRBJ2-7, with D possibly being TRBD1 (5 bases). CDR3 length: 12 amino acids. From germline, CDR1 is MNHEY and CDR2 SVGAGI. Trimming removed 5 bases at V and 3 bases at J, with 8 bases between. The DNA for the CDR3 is TGTGCCAGCAGTCCTACAGGCTACGAGCAGTACTTC. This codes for CASSPTGYEQYF.